Listed here are 29 T cell receptor beta chains from one sample, sequenced in a study of T cells in Graves' hyperthyroidism and ophthalmopathy (dated by TCRdb to between 2018 and 2021). The library was generated by multiplex PCR. The sequencer was an Illumina HiSeq 2000. TCR beta CDR3 regions were amplified from RNA transcripts. The first round of RT-PCR for the TCR CDR3 was performed with the HTBI primer set and the Qiagen OneStep RT-PCR kit. TCRdb trimmed the raw reads at Q25, called clones with MiXCR and kept productive beta chains. Merged by CDR3 protein, the rows form single entries marked with the most common genes and DNA. A total of 500,000 to 600,000 distinct CDR3 sequences appear in this sample, about 43% of them only once. In total, the top ten clones hold about 20% of the sample. Specimen: peripheral blood or thyroid tissue (not recorded which). These receptors originate from an adult woman with Graves' disease, either hyperthyroidism or ophthalmopathy (not recorded which).

This clonotype was detected many times. CDR3 bases: TGCGCCAGCAGCCAAGAACGTTCTAGCGGGAGTGAAGAGCAGTACTTC. The encoded protein is CASSQERSSGSEEQYF. The V and J genes are TRBV4-1 and TRBJ2-7, with 10 bases fitting TRBD2. The germline V gene has CDR1 MGHRA and CDR2 YSYEKL. This CDR3 comprises 16 residues. J lost 7 bases, V lost 0 bases, and 9 bases had no gene match.

This clonotype was detected many times. This chain links TRBV19 with TRBJ2-5, with a weak D call TRBD2 (7 bases). Trimming removed 6 bases from V and 5 bases from J, with 19 bases in between. This CDR3 region has 15 residues. Germline values: CDR1 LNHDA, CDR2 SQIVND (reference sequence). The CDR3 loop is CASRWGGGAGETQYF. Written as DNA, the CDR3 is TGTGCCAGTAGGTGGGGGGGGGGGGCCGGCGAGACCCAGTACTTC.

V gene TRBV10-3 combines with J gene TRBJ2-7; 8 bases agree with TRBD2. CDR3 length: 18 amino acids. The germline V gene has CDR1 ENHRY and CDR2 SYGVKD. CDR3 residues: CAHGGGLLTDSTNYEQYF. CDR3 sequence (DNA): TGTGCACACGGGGGGGGACTGTTGACAGACTCTACCAACTACGAGCAGTACTTC.

This clonotype has a count of ten or more. The J gene is TRBJ2-7, the V gene TRBV5-5; D is unresolved. The germline V gene encodes CDR1 SGHKS and CDR2 YYEKEE (reference sequence). CDR3 length equals 13 residues. The V and J ends lost 5 bases and 1 base respectively, with 10 bases between them. The DNA of the CDR3 is TGTGCCAGCAGTTTTGGTATTTCCTACGAGCAGTACTTC. This translates into CASSFGISYEQYF. The full variable domain, in which reference TRBV5-5 and TRBJ2-7 provide the parts outside the CDR3, is DAGVTQSPTHLIKTRGQQVTLRCSPISGHKSVSWYQQVLGQGPQFIFQYYEKEERGRGNFPDRFSARQFPNYSSELNVNALLLGDSALYLCASSFGISYEQYFGPGTRLTVT.

This clonotype was seen only once. The genes are TRBV5-1 and TRBJ2-1; no clear D gene. V lost 2 bases to trimming and J lost 0 bases, with 9 bases between them. The length of the CDR3 is 15 residues. Germline-derived CDR1 and CDR2 are SGHRS and YFSETQ. CDR3 region: CASSFNPGSYNEQFF. DNA of the CDR3: TGCGCCAGCAGCTTCAACCCGGGCTCCTACAATGAGCAGTTCTTC.

The genes are TRBV9 and TRBJ1-2; D is unresolved. V gave up 3 bases and J gave up 10 bases, with 25 bases separating them. CDR1 and CDR2 from the germline V gene are SGDLS and YYNGEE. This CDR3 comprises 16 residues. The DNA for the CDR3 is TGTGCCAGCAGCGACTCGCTAAGTGGGAATATCCTGACCTACACCTTC. Its protein product is CASSDSLSGNILTYTF.

This clonotype was recorded at least ten times. CDR3 protein: CATSREVGAFF. DNA of the CDR3: TGTGCCACCAGCAGAGAGGTTGGAGCTTTCTTT. The chain couples TRBV15 to TRBJ1-1; D gene unclear. The length of the CDR3 is 11 residues. Germline CDR1 reads LNHNV; CDR2 reads YYDKDF (reference sequence). The ends were cut back, 0 bases at V and 10 bases at J, with 6 bases in the middle.

The chain recombines TRBV6-5 with TRBJ2-7; D assignment may be TRBD1 or TRBD2 (8 bases each). V was shortened by 2 bases and J by 9 bases, with 23 bases between the two germline ends. Germline V gene lookup returns CDR1 MNHEY and CDR2 SVGAGI. The CDR3 covers 16 residues. CDR3 protein: CASSYLGGGQADGQYF. CDR3 DNA: TGTGCCAGCAGTTACCTCGGGGGGGGACAGGCAGATGGGCAGTACTTC.

As DNA, the CDR3 is TGTGCCATCAGTTCCTACAGGGTAATCCCCCTCCTGAACACCATATATTTT. This encodes CAISSYRVIPLLNTIYF. V gene TRBV10-3 combines with J gene TRBJ1-3; TRBD1 is a possible D gene (6 bases). The V end lost 5 bases, the J end lost 7 bases, and 24 bases lay between the germline ends. Per germline, CDR1 ENHRY and CDR2 SYGVKD. The CDR3 is made up of 17 amino acids.

Concerning this clonotype: This CDR3 fails to terminate in the conserved phenylalanine or tryptophan, so it likely reflects a read error. The limits of the CDR3 on the DNA are not certain, so only TCRdb's listed CDR3 is given. The rearrangement joins TRBV4-2 to TRBJ1-4. The CDR3 totals 8 residues, both ends included. Germline V gene data show CDR1 as LGHNA and CDR2 as YNFKEQ. CDR3 sequence reads: CASSQGSS.

This rearrangement joins TRBV7-2 to TRBJ2-7, with a possible D match to TRBD2 (5 bases). The CDR3 totals 15 residues. Trimming left V 1 base short and J 1 base short, with 11 bases between. CDR1 SGHTA and CDR2 FQGNSA come from the germline V gene. The CDR3 nucleotides are TGTGCCAGCAGCTTAGTACTGCGCGGGTCCTACGAGCAGTACTTC. The encoded protein is CASSLVLRGSYEQYF.

V is TRBV6-1 and J is TRBJ2-7; weak D call: TRBD2 (7 bases). The V gene's germline CDR1 is MNHNS and CDR2 SASEGT. The CDR3 runs 13 residues. The V gene lost 1 base and the J gene lost 6 bases, with 10 bases spanning the gap. The CDR3 spells CASSEEGGGEQYF. CDR3 nucleotide sequence: TGTGCCAGCAGTGAAGAGGGAGGGGGCGAGCAGTACTTC.

In regard to this clonotype: A read error may produce the germline difference seen at one junction end. The chain joins TRBV19 to TRBJ1-6, with 8 nucleotides matching TRBD1. This CDR3 spans 13 amino acids. Per germline, CDR1 LNHDA and CDR2 SQIVND (reference sequence). CDR3 sequence reads: CATKDREESPLHF. The CDR3 nucleotides are TGTGCCACCAAGGACAGGGAGGAATCACCCCTTCACTTT. The whole variable domain, filled in from reference TRBV19 and TRBJ1-6, reads DGGITQSPKYLFRKEGQNVTLSCEQNLNHDAMYWYRQDPGQGLRLIYYSQIVNDFQKGDIAEGYSVSREKKESFPLTVTSAQKNPTAFYLCATKDREESPLHFGNGTRLTVT.

This chain uses TRBV10-3 with TRBJ2-5, with D possibly TRBD1 on 6 matching bases. Germline V lookup: CDR1 ENHRY, CDR2 SYGVKD. The CDR3 spans 12 residues. The germline V and J ends were trimmed by 8 bases and 7 bases, with 14 bases remaining between them. The CDR3 loop reads CAIGEGVTTQYF. Written as DNA, the CDR3 is TGTGCCATCGGCGAGGGGGTCACGACCCAGTACTTC.

The rearrangement uses TRBV20-1 and TRBJ1-6; possible D gene TRBD1, 5 bases. Germline V gene sequence: CDR1 DFQATT, CDR2 SNEGSKA (reference sequence). The V end lost 2 bases, the J end lost 9 bases, and 11 bases lay between the germline ends. The CDR3 has 13 residues. CDR3 protein: CSARSAGTSPLHF. CDR3 nucleotide sequence: TGCAGTGCTAGAAGCGCAGGGACTTCACCCCTCCACTTT.

This clonotype occurred a few times. This sequence joins TRBV12-3 or TRBV12-4 and TRBJ1-4, with 7 bases identical to TRBD1. V lost 6 bases, J lost 7 bases, and 11 bases stayed unmatched. This CDR3 has 15 residues. For the CDR3, the DNA is TGTGCCAGCAGAAAAACAGGGGCAGGAGGTGAAAAACTGTTTTTT. Its protein product is CASRKTGAGGEKLFF.

There are a few counts of this clonotype. The chain has TRBV28 and TRBJ2-7; 12 nucleotides line up with TRBD2. The CDR3 is 15 amino acids. V trimming: 5 bases; J trimming: 6 bases; junction bases outside the gene matches: 8. The germline V gene has CDR1 MDHEN and CDR2 SYDVKM. The CDR3: CASSSLPGLAGEQYF. For the CDR3, the DNA is TGTGCCAGCAGTAGCCTACCGGGACTAGCGGGCGAGCAGTACTTC.

This chain connects TRBV6-1 to TRBJ2-5, with D tentatively TRBD1 (6 bases). The J call may be faulty, since TRBJ2-7 better matches the DNA end. The CDR3 covers 12 residues. Germline CDR1 MNHNS, CDR2 SASEGT. The CDR3 nucleotides read TGTGCCAGCACCCGACAGGCCTACGAGCAGTACTTC. Translated, it gives CASTRQAYEQYF.

This clonotype appeared many times. The V and J genes are TRBV20-1 and TRBJ2-2; D remains ambiguous. CDR1 and CDR2 from the germline V gene are DFQATT and SNEGSKA (reference sequence). The ends were cut back, 0 bases at V and 2 bases at J, with 7 bases in the middle. There are 14 residues in the CDR3. CDR3 sequence: CSARDLDNTGELFF. The CDR3 nucleotides read TGCAGTGCTAGAGATCTTGACAACACCGGGGAGCTGTTTTTT.

This clonotype was seen a few times. The chain employs TRBV29-1 and TRBJ1-3, with unresolved D. The CDR3 has 12 amino acids. Germline V gene lookup returns CDR1 SQVTM and CDR2 ANQGSEA. V was trimmed by 6 bases and J by 0 bases, leaving 6 bases between them. The CDR3 region has the DNA TGCAGCGTGCCTACCTCTGGAAACACCATATATTTT. Translation: CSVPTSGNTIYF.

This rearrangement joins TRBV14 to TRBJ1-1; D not resolved. Per the germline V gene, CDR1 is SGHDN and CDR2 is FVKESK. This CDR3 has 14 amino acids. Deletions cut 4 bases from V and 0 bases from J, with 9 bases between. CDR3 in amino acids: CASSPQRMNTEAFF. DNA for the CDR3: TGTGCCAGCAGCCCCCAGCGCATGAACACTGAAGCTTTCTTT.

This clonotype was counted between two and nine times. The rearrangement uses TRBV4-1 and TRBJ2-2; 14 bases are a match to TRBD2. The V gene's germline CDR1 is MGHRA and CDR2 YSYEKL. There are 16 residues in the CDR3. After removal of 3 bases from V and 6 bases from J, the junction contained 3 bases not matched to a gene. CDR3 DNA sequence: TGCGCCAGCAGCCAGGGACTAGCGGGAGTAGCCGGGGAGCTGTTTTTT. Its translation: CASSQGLAGVAGELFF.

On this clonotype itself: One end of the junction fails to match germline, which may point to a read error. This sequence joins TRBV7-9 and TRBJ2-5; D is tentatively TRBD1 or TRBD2 (7 bases each). The CDR3 totals 16 residues. In germline, CDR1 is SEHNR, CDR2 FQNEAQ (reference sequence). The CDR3 DNA reads TGTGCCAGCAGCTCGACTCGACAGGGTGGGGGGGAGACCCAATACTTC. Its translation is CASSSTRQGGGETQYF.

The rearrangement links TRBV20-1 to TRBJ2-5, with 10 bases aligning to TRBD2. Looked up from germline, CDR1 is DFQATT and CDR2 is SNEGSKA (reference sequence). The CDR3 length is 13 residues. V trimming: 4 bases; J trimming: 5 bases; junction bases outside the gene matches: 4. The DNA for the CDR3 is TGCAGTGCTAATTCAGCGGGGGGGGAGACCCAGTACTTC. Its translation is CSANSAGGETQYF.

This clonotype was observed many times. V gene TRBV5-1 combines with J gene TRBJ2-5; perhaps TRBD1 as D (5 bases). The CDR3 sequence is 16 residues long. Germline CDR1 SGHRS, CDR2 YFSETQ. V was cut by 4 bases and J by 5 bases, with 21 bases left in between. The DNA of the CDR3 is TGCGCCAGCAGCCTCATGGGGCTAGGGGAACAGGAGACCCAGTACTTC. It translates to CASSLMGLGEQETQYF.

The chain has TRBV20-1 and TRBJ1-3; 9 bases map to TRBD1. Germline V CDR1 and CDR2: DFQATT, SNEGSKA (reference sequence). This CDR3 spans 14 amino acids. V lost 6 bases to trimming and J lost 4 bases; unmatched junction nucleotides: 7. The CDR3: CSASVGTGGNTIYF. Written as DNA, the CDR3 is TGCAGTGCCAGCGTCGGGACAGGGGGAAACACCATATATTTT.

The chain couples TRBV2 to TRBJ1-1, with 10 bases matching TRBD1. Germline V lookup: CDR1 SNHLY, CDR2 FYNNEI. The CDR3 spans 15 residues. The V and J ends lost 2 bases and 2 bases, in that order; junction bases with no gene match: 2. DNA for the CDR3: TGTGCCAGCAGTGAACGGGACAGGGGAAACACTGAAGCTTTCTTT. Translating it yields CASSERDRGNTEAFF.

This clonotype was counted many times. The chain has TRBV7-8 and TRBJ1-6, with 7 bases identical to TRBD1. The germline V gene has CDR1 SGHVS and CDR2 FQNEAQ. The length of the CDR3 is 14 residues. V was clipped by 1 base and J by 10 bases; unmatched bases: 4. Here the CDR3 reads CASSLEQGQSPLHF. CDR3 in DNA: TGTGCCAGCAGCTTAGAACAGGGGCAATCACCCCTCCACTTT.

In its sample, this clonotype was seen many times. The chain joins TRBV10-3 to TRBJ2-7; no clear D gene. The CDR3 contains 14 residues. Trimming cost V 0 bases and J 3 bases, with 9 bases left between them. In germline, CDR1 is ENHRY, CDR2 SYGVKD. In DNA, the CDR3 is TGTGCCATCAGTGAGTCCTTTACGGGCTACGAGCAGTACTTC. This encodes CAISESFTGYEQYF.